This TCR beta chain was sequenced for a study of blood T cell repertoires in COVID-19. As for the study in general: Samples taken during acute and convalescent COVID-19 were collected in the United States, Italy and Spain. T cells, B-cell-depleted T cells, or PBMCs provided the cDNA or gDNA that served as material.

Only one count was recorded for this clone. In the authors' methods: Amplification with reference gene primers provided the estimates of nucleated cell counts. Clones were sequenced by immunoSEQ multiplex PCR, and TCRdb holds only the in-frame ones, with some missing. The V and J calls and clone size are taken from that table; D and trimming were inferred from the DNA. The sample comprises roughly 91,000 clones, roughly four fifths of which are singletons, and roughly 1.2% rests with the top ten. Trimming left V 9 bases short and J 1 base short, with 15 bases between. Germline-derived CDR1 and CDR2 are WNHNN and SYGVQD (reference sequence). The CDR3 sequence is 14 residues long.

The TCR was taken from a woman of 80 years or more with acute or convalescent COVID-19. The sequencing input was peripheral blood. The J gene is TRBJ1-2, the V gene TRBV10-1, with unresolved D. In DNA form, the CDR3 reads TGCGCCAGAGATACCACCACCGGTAACTATGGCTACACCTTC. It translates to CARDTTTGNYGYTF.